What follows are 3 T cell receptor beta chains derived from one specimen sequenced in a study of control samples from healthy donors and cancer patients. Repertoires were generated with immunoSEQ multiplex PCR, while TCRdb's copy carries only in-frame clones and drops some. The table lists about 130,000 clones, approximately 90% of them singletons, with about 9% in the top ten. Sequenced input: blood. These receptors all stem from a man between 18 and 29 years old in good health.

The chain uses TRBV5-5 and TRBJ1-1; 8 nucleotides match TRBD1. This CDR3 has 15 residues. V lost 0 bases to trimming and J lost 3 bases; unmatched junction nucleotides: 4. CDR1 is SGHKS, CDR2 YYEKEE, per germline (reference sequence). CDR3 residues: CASSLEDRGHTEAFF. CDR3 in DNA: TGTGCCAGCAGCTTGGAAGACAGGGGCCACACTGAAGCTTTCTTT. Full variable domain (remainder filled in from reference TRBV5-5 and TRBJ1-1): DAGVTQSPTHLIKTRGQQVTLRCSPISGHKSVSWYQQVLGQGPQFIFQYYEKEERGRGNFPDRFSARQFPNYSSELNVNALLLGDSALYLCASSLEDRGHTEAFFGQGTRLTVV.

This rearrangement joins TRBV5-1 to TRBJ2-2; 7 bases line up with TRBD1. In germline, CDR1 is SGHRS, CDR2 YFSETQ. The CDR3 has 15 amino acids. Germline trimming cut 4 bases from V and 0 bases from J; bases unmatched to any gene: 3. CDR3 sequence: CASSPGTANTGELFF. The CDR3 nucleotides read TGCGCCAGCAGCCCCGGGACAGCGAACACCGGGGAGCTGTTTTTT.

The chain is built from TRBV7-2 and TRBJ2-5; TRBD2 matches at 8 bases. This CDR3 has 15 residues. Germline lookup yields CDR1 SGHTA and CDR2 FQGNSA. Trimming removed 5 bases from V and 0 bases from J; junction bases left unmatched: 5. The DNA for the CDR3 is TGTGCCAGCAGCACGCAGACTAGCGACCAAGAGACCCAGTACTTC. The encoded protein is CASSTQTSDQETQYF.